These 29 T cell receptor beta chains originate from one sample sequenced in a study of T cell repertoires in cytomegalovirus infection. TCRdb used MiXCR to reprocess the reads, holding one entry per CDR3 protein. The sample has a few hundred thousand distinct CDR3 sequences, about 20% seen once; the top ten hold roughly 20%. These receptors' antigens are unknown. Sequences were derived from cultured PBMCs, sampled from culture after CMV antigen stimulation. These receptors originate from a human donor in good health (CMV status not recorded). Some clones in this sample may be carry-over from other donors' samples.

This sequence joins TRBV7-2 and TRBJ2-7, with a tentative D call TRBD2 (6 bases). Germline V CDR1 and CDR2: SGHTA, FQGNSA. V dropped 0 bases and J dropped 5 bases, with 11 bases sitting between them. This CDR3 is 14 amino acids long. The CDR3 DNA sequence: TGTGCCAGCAGCTTAGCGGCGGGATTCGACGAGCAGTACTTC. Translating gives CASSLAAGFDEQYF.

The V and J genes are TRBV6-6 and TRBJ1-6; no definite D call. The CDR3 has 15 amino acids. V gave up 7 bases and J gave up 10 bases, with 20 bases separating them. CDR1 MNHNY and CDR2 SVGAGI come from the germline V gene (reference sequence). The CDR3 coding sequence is TGTGCCAGCACCTCAGGCGGGAGCTTGGAATCACCCCTCCACTTT. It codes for CASTSGGSLESPLHF.

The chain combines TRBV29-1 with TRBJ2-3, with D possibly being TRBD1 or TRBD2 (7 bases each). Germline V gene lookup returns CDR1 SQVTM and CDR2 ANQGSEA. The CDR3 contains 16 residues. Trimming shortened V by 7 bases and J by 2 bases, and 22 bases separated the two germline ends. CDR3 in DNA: TGCAGCGGGAGGGGGCGGGAGTTTGGGGTCACAGATACGCAGTATTTT. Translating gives CSGRGREFGVTDTQYF.

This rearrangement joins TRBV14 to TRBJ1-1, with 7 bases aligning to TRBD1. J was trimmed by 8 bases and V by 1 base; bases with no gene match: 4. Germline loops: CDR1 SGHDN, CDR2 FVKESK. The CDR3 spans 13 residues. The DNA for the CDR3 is TGTGCCAGCAGCCAAGTTCGGGGACAGGAAGCTTTCTTT. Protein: CASSQVRGQEAFF.

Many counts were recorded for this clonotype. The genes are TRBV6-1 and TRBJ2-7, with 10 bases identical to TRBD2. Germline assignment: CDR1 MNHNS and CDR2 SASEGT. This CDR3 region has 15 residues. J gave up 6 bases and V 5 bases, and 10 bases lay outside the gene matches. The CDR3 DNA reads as TGTGCCAGCAGTTTCGGGGCTAGCGGGAGTGCCGAGCAGTACTTC. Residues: CASSFGASGSAEQYF.

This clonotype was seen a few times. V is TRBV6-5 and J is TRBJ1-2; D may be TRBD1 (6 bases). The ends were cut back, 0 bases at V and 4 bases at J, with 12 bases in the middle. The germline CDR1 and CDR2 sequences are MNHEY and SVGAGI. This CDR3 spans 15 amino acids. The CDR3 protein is CASSYSVGAAYGYTF. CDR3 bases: TGTGCCAGCAGTTACTCGGTGGGGGCGGCCTATGGCTACACCTTC.

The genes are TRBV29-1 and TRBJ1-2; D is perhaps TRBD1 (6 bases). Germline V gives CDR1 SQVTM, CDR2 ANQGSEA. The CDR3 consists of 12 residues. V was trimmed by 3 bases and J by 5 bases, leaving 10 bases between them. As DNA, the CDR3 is TGCAGCGTTGAGACCGGACAGTATGGCTACACCTTC. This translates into CSVETGQYGYTF.

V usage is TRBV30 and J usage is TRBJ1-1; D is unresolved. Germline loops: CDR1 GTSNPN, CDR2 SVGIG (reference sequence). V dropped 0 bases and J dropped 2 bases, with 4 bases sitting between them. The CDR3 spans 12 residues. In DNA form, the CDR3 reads TGTGCCTGGAGTGTGGCTAACACTGAAGCTTTCTTT. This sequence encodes CAWSVANTEAFF.

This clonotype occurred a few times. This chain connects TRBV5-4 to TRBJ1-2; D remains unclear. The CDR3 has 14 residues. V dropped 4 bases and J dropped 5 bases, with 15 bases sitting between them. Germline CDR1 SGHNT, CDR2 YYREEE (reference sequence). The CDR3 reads CASSQEGVRYGYTF. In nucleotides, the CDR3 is TGTGCCAGCAGCCAGGAGGGTGTGAGATATGGCTACACCTTC.

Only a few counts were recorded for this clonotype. CDR3 protein: CASSRQRDQPQHF. In DNA form, the CDR3 reads TGTGCCAGTAGTCGCCAGAGGGATCAGCCCCAGCATTTT. This chain connects TRBV19 to TRBJ1-5, with D uncertain. Trimming shortened V by 5 bases and J by 5 bases, and 10 bases separated the two germline ends. The CDR3 extends over 13 amino acids. CDR1 is LNHDA and CDR2 is SQIVND in the germline V gene (reference sequence).

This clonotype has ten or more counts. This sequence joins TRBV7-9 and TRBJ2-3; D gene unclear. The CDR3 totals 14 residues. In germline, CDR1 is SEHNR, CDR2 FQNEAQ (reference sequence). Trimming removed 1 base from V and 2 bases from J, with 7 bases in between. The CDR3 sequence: CASSLVWATDTQYF. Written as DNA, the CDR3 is TGTGCCAGCAGCTTAGTCTGGGCCACAGATACGCAGTATTTT. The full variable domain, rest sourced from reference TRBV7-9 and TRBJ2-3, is DTGVSQNPRHKITKRGQNVTFRCDPISEHNRLYWYRQTLGQGPEFLTYFQNEAQLEKSRLLSDRFSAERPKGSFSTLEIQRTEQGDSAMYLCASSLVWATDTQYFGPGTRLTVL.

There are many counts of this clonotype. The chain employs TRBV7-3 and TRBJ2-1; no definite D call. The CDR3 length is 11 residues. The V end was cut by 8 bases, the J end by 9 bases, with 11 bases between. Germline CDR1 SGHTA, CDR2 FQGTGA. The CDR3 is CASSVGSEQFF. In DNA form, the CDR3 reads TGTGCCAGCTCTGTCGGTAGTGAGCAGTTCTTC.

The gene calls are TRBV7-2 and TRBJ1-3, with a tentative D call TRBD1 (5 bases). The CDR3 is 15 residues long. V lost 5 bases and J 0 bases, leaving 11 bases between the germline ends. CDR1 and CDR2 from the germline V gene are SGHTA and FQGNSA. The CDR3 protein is CASSRLGGSGNTIYF. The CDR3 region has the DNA TGTGCCAGCAGCCGCTTGGGGGGCTCTGGAAACACCATATATTTT.

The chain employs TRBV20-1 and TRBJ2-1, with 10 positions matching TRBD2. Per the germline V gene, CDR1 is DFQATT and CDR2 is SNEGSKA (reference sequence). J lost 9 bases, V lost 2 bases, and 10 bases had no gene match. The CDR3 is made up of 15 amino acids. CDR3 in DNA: TGCAGTGCTAGACGGTCTAGCGGGAGTGGGGGTGAGCAGTTCTTC. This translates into CSARRSSGSGGEQFF.

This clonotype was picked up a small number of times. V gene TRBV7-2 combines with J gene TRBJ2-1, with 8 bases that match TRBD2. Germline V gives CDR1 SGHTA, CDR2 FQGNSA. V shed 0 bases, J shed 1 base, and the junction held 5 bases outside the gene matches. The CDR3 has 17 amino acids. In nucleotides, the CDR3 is TGTGCCAGCAGCTTAGCGCCTGGACTAGCATCCTACAATGAGCAGTTCTTC. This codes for CASSLAPGLASYNEQFF.

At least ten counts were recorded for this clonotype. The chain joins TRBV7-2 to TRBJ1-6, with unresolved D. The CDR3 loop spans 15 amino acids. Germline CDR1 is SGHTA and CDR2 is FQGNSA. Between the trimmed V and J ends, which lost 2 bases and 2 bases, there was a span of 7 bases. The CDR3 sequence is CASSLRGTYNSPLHF. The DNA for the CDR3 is TGTGCCAGCAGCTTACGGGGAACCTATAATTCACCCCTCCACTTT.

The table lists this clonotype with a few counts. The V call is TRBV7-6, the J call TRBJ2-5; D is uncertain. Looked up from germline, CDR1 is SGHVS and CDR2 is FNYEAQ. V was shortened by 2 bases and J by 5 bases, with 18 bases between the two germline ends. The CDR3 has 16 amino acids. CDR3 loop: CASSLFDSVVRETQYF. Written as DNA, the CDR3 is TGTGCCAGCAGCTTATTCGACTCCGTAGTCCGTGAGACCCAGTACTTC.

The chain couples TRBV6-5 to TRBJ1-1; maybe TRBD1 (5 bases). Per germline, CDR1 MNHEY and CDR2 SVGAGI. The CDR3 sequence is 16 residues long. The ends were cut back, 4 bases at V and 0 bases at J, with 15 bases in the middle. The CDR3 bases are TGTGCCAGCAGTTCTTTCGACAGAAAAATGAACACTGAAGCTTTCTTT. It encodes CASSSFDRKMNTEAFF.

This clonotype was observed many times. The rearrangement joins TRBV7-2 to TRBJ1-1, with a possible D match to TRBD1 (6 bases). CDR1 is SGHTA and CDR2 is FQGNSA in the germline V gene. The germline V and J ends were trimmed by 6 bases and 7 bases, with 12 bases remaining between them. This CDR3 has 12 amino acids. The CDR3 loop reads CASSRQGHEAFF. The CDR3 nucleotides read TGTGCCAGCAGTCGGCAGGGGCATGAAGCTTTCTTT.

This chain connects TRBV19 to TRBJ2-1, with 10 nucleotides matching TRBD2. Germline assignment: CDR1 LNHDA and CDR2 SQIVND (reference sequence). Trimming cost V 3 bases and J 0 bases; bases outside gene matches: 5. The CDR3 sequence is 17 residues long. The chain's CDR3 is CASSIHIAGGSYNEQFF. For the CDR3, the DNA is TGTGCCAGTAGTATCCATATAGCGGGAGGCTCCTACAATGAGCAGTTCTTC.

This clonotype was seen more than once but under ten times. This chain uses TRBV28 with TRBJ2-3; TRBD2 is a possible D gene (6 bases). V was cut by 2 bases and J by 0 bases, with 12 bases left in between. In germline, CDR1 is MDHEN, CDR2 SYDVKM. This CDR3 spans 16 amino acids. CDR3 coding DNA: TGTGCCAGCAGTTTAGGGGCGGACTATAGCACAGATACGCAGTATTTT. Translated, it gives CASSLGADYSTDTQYF. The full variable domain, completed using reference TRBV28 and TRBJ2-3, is DVKVTQSSRYLVKRTGEKVFLECVQDMDHENMFWYRQDPGLGLRLIYFSYDVKMKEKGDIPEGYSVSREKKERFSLILESASTNQTSMYLCASSLGADYSTDTQYFGPGTRLTVL.

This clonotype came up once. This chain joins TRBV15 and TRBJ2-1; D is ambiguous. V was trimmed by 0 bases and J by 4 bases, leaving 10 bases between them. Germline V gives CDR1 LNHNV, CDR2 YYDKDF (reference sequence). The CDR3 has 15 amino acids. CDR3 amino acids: CATSREGSRYNEQFF. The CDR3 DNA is TGTGCCACCAGCAGAGAAGGGTCCCGGTACAATGAGCAGTTCTTC.

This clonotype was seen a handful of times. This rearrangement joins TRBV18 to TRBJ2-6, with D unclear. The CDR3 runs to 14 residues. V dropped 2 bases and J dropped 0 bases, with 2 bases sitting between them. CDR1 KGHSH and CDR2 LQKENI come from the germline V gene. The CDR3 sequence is CASSPTSGANVLTF. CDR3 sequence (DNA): TGTGCCAGCTCACCAACCTCTGGGGCCAACGTCCTGACTTTC.

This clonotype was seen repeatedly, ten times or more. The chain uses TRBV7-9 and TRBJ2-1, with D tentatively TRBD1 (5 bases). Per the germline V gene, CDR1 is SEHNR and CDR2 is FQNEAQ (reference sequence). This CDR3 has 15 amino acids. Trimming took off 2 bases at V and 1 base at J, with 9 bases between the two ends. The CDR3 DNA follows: TGTGCCAGCAGCTTAAGGACACTTTCCTACAATGAGCAGTTCTTC. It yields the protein CASSLRTLSYNEQFF.

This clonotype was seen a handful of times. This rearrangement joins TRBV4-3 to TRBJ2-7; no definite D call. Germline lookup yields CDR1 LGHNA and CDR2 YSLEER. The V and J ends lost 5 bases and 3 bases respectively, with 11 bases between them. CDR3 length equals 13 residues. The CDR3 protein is CASSEIPGYEQYF. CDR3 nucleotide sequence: TGCGCCAGCAGCGAAATCCCGGGCTACGAGCAGTACTTC.

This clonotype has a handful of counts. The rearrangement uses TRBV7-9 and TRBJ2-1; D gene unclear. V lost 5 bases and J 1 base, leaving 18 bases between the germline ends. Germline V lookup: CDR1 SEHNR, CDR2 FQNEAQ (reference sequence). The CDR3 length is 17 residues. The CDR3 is CASSTNLGRNSYNEQFF. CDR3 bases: TGTGCCAGCAGCACGAACCTTGGGCGGAATTCCTACAATGAGCAGTTCTTC.

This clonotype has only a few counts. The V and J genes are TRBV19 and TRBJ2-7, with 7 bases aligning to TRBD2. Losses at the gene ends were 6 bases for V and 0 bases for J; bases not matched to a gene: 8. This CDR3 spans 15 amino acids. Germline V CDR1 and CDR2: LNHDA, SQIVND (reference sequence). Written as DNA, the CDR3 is TGTGCCAGTAGCGAACTAGCGTCGAGCTCCTACGAGCAGTACTTC. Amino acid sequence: CASSELASSSYEQYF.

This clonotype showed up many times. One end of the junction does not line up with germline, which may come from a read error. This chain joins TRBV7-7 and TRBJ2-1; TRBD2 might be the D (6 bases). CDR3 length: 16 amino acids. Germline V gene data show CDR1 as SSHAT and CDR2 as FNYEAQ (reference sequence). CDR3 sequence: CASSLGTSHGGNEQFF. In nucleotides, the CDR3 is TGTGCTAGCAGCTTAGGCACTAGCCATGGGGGGAATGAGCAGTTCTTC.

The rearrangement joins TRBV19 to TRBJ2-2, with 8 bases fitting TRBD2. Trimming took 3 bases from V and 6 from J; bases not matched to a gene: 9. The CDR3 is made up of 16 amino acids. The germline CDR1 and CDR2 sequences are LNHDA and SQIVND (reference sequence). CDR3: CASSIGGVLVAGELFF. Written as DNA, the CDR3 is TGTGCCAGTAGTATCGGGGGGGTCCTCGTCGCCGGGGAGCTGTTTTTT.